This TCR beta chain is from a study of blood T cell repertoires in COVID-19. As for the study in general: The origin of the acute and convalescent COVID-19 samples was the United States, Italy and Spain. T cells, B-cell-depleted T cells, or PBMCs provided the cDNA or gDNA that served as material.

V gave up 5 bases and J gave up 8 bases; unmatched junction bases: 8. Germline CDR1 and CDR2: SGHAT and FQDESV (reference sequence). The CDR3 length is 16 residues. Authors' processing steps: From reference gene primer amplification, estimates of nucleated cell counts were derived. Using immunoSEQ multiplex PCR, the repertoire was profiled, and TCRdb retains in-frame clones only, with some absent. The V and J calls and clone size were taken over from that table, and D and trimming were inferred from the DNA. The table has some 310,000 clones, roughly 87% seen once; the top ten hold 1%. V usage is TRBV11-1 and J usage is TRBJ2-4, with 14 bases fitting TRBD2. This TCR was recovered from a man aged 50 or older with active or convalescent COVID-19. The sample was peripheral blood. The DNA of the CDR3 is TGTGCCAGCAGCCAGACTAGCGGGGGGGAAAGATACATTCAGTACTTC. As protein: CASSQTSGGERYIQYF. Full variable domain (missing parts from reference TRBV11-1 and TRBJ2-4): EAEVAQSPRYKITEKSQAVAFWCDPISGHATLYWYRQILGQGPELLVQFQDESVVDDSQLPKDRFSAERLKGVDSTLKIQPAELGDSAMYLCASSQTSGGERYIQYFGAGTRLSVL.